A single T cell receptor beta chain is shown here with its context. This sample is drawn from a study of blood T cell repertoires in COVID-19. TCRdb's table, derived via immunoSEQ multiplex PCR, lists solely in-frame clones and lacks some. The sample has roughly 140,000 clones, about four fifths seen once; the top ten hold approximately 9.5%. The V and J ends lost 2 bases and 8 bases respectively, with 15 bases between them. This CDR3 comprises 14 residues. Germline CDR1 reads KGHSH; CDR2 reads LQKENI. The sequence derives from an elderly woman in a cohort sampled during active or convalescent COVID-19. This chain connects TRBV18 to TRBJ1-2, with a tentative D call TRBD1 (5 bases). Sequencing was performed on peripheral blood. The CDR3 region is CASSPNTGGVGYTF. As DNA, the CDR3 is TGTGCCAGCTCACCAAATACGGGGGGTGTGGGCTACACCTTC.